This paragraph reports one T cell receptor beta chain. The sample belongs to a study of blood T cell repertoires in COVID-19. The CDR3 extends over 15 amino acids. From germline, CDR1 is SNHLY and CDR2 FYNNEI. The germline V and J ends were trimmed by 4 bases and 3 bases, with 14 bases remaining between them. In the authors' workflow: Reference gene primers were amplified, and this amplification served to estimate nucleated cell counts. Assay used: immunoSEQ multiplex PCR; TCRdb lists only in-frame clones, some missing. V and J calls and clone size are given by that table; D and trimming were obtained from the DNA. Of almost 55,000 clones listed, 75% to 95% are singletons.

The chain links TRBV2 to TRBJ2-3; no definite D call. This clonotype was sampled from a middle-aged woman with active COVID-19. Source material: peripheral blood. The CDR3 nucleotides read TGTGCCAGCAGTGCAAACTCATTTATTACAGATACGCAGTATTTT. Protein sequence: CASSANSFITDTQYF.